One and the same sample provided the 15 T cell receptor beta chains below, sequenced in a study of neurological immune-mediated disorders. TCRdb reprocessed the 5' RACE reads via MiXCR and lists one record per CDR3 protein. Seen here are tens of thousands of distinct CDR3 sequences, around 3.5% observed once, and the top ten hold 2.9%. The sample was PBMCs. The receptors shown here come from a woman aged 50 to 65 with multiple sclerosis.

This clonotype was picked up many times. The rearrangement joins TRBV20-1 to TRBJ2-1; D remains ambiguous. The V gene's germline CDR1 is DFQATT and CDR2 SNEGSKA (reference sequence). The V and J ends lost 0 bases and 0 bases respectively, with 12 bases between them. The CDR3 contains 16 residues. CDR3 DNA sequence: TGCAGTGCTAGAGACGACGAACCATACTCCTACAATGAGCAGTTCTTC. Amino acid sequence: CSARDDEPYSYNEQFF.

This clonotype was recorded many times. This rearrangement joins TRBV5-6 to TRBJ2-7; the match to TRBD2 covers 9 bases. Looked up from germline, CDR1 is SGHDT and CDR2 is YYEEEE. The CDR3 extends over 15 amino acids. Germline trimming cut 0 bases from V and 7 bases from J; bases unmatched to any gene: 8. Here the CDR3 reads CASSLAPAGGGEQYF. DNA of the CDR3: TGTGCCAGCAGCTTGGCCCCAGCGGGGGGCGGGGAGCAGTACTTC.

The sample holds many counts of this clonotype. This chain joins TRBV5-1 and TRBJ1-4; D might be TRBD1 (5 bases). Germline CDR1 SGHRS, CDR2 YFSETQ. This CDR3 has 18 amino acids. V lost 1 base and J lost 6, with 22 bases in between. The CDR3 coding sequence is TGCGCCAGCAGCTTGATGACAGTACGGGGGGTGAATGATGAAAAACTGTTTTTT. It translates to CASSLMTVRGVNDEKLFF.

This clonotype was recorded at least ten times. J is TRBJ2-1 and V is TRBV20-1, with 7 bases matching TRBD1. The CDR3 extends over 17 amino acids. V shed 5 bases and J 2 bases; nucleotides not matched to a gene: 15. Germline CDR1 reads DFQATT; CDR2 reads SNEGSKA (reference sequence). CDR3: CSAPVTPGQGAYNEQFF. Here the CDR3 DNA reads TGCAGTGCTCCCGTCACGCCGGGGCAGGGGGCCTACAATGAGCAGTTCTTC.

This clonotype was detected many times. The chain uses TRBV7-9 and TRBJ1-2; perhaps TRBD1 as D (6 bases). The V end was cut by 4 bases, the J end by 4 bases, with 16 bases between. Germline CDR1 is SEHNR and CDR2 is FQNEAQ (reference sequence). This CDR3 comprises 15 residues. The CDR3, as DNA: TGTGCCAGCAGCTACCGCCCCAGGGGACGCTATGGCTACACCTTC. It translates to CASSYRPRGRYGYTF. Supplemented by reference TRBV7-9 and TRBJ1-2, the full variable domain reads DTGVSQNPRHKITKRGQNVTFRCDPISEHNRLYWYRQTLGQGPEFLTYFQNEAQLEKSRLLSDRFSAERPKGSFSTLEIQRTEQGDSAMYLCASSYRPRGRYGYTFGSGTRLTVV.

This chain uses TRBV5-1 with TRBJ2-1; 9 bases agree with TRBD2. This CDR3 has 15 amino acids. V shed 5 bases, J shed 2 bases, and the junction held 5 bases outside the gene matches. CDR1 and CDR2 (germline): SGHRS, YFSETQ. The DNA for the CDR3 is TGCGCCAGCAGAAGGACTAGCGCTGCCTACAATGAGCAGTTCTTC. The encoded protein is CASRRTSAAYNEQFF.

This clonotype came up many times. The rearrangement uses TRBV2 and TRBJ1-1; 11 bases map to TRBD1. This CDR3 is built from 17 residues. The germline CDR1 and CDR2 sequences are SNHLY and FYNNEI. V dropped 5 bases and J dropped 3; count of bases not matched to a gene: 11. The CDR3 coding sequence is TGTGCCAGCAGTCGAAGACAACCGGGACAGGGGGACACTGAAGCTTTCTTT. It codes for CASSRRQPGQGDTEAFF.

In its sample, this clonotype was seen many times. The V and J genes are TRBV12-3 or TRBV12-4 and TRBJ2-2; 8 nucleotides align to TRBD2. CDR3 length: 16 amino acids. V shed 9 bases and J 1 base; nucleotides not matched to a gene: 10. CDR3 DNA: TGTGCCAGTATGACTTCGGGGGGGCGGAACACCGGGGAGCTGTTTTTT. The encoded protein is CASMTSGGRNTGELFF.

This clonotype was counted many times. The chain recombines TRBV2 with TRBJ1-4, with 9 positions matching TRBD1. The trim removed 5 bases at V and 7 bases at J, leaving 5 bases unmatched. Germline V gene data show CDR1 as SNHLY and CDR2 as FYNNEI. CDR3 length equals 14 residues. CDR3 sequence: CASSSGTGSEKLFF. CDR3 nucleotide sequence: TGTGCCAGCAGTTCCGGGACAGGGAGTGAAAAACTGTTTTTT.

This clonotype was detected ten times or more. The rearrangement uses TRBV6-2 or TRBV6-3 and TRBJ2-1; D uncertain. Germline CDR1 is MNHEY and CDR2 is SVGEGT. The CDR3 runs to 16 residues. The V and J ends lost 5 bases and 0 bases respectively, with 14 bases between them. The CDR3 nucleotides are TGTGCCAGCAGTCAAGCACGGTCTAGCTCCTACAATGAGCAGTTCTTC. Amino acid sequence: CASSQARSSSYNEQFF.

This clonotype was detected many times. The rearrangement links TRBV7-2 to TRBJ2-3, with no clear D. V shed 5 bases and J shed 0 bases, with 15 bases lying between them. CDR3 length: 16 residues. Germline values: CDR1 SGHTA, CDR2 FQGNSA. This CDR3 reads CASSRPPGGSTDTQYF. The CDR3 coding sequence is TGTGCCAGCAGCCGACCGCCGGGCGGTAGCACAGATACGCAGTATTTT.

This clonotype was counted only a few times. This rearrangement joins TRBV18 to TRBJ1-1; the D is unclear. The CDR3 has 13 amino acids. From germline, CDR1 is KGHSH and CDR2 LQKENI. The V end lost 2 bases, the J end lost 8 bases, and 12 bases lay between the germline ends. The CDR3 region has the DNA TGTGCCAGCTCACCAGGAGGCGGGTTGGAAGCTTTCTTT. Residues: CASSPGGGLEAFF.

This clonotype was seen only a few times. V and J are TRBV5-1 and TRBJ2-5; D possibly matches TRBD1 or TRBD2 (5 bases each). The length of the CDR3 is 13 residues. Germline CDR1 and CDR2: SGHRS and YFSETQ. V lost 0 bases to trimming and J lost 7 bases, with 10 bases between them. The CDR3 nucleotides are TGCGCCAGCAGCTTGGACGAGGGACGGACCCAGTACTTC. Translation gives CASSLDEGRTQYF.

There are many counts of this clonotype. The genes are TRBV20-1 and TRBJ2-3; D is ambiguous. Trimming left V 5 bases short and J 3 bases short, with 12 bases between. Germline V gene sequence: CDR1 DFQATT, CDR2 SNEGSKA (reference sequence). The CDR3 sequence is 13 residues long. The CDR3 sequence: CSADTTGTDTQYF. CDR3 nucleotides: TGCAGTGCTGATACCACGGGTACAGATACGCAGTATTTT.

This clonotype was observed at least ten times. The gene calls are TRBV5-1 and TRBJ1-6, with TRBD1 matching 8 bases. The CDR3 has 16 residues. V trimming: 5 bases; J trimming: 7 bases; junction bases outside the gene matches: 11. CDR1 SGHRS and CDR2 YFSETQ come from the germline V gene. The CDR3 loop is CASSWTGSTGNSPLHF. The CDR3 DNA follows: TGCGCCAGCAGTTGGACAGGGTCCACGGGGAATTCACCCCTCCACTTT.